This entry concerns a single T cell receptor beta chain. Its antigen is still unknown. Other DNA sequences of this sample code for an identical CDR3. Data came from immunoSEQ multiplex PCR; TCRdb stores just in-frame clones and leaves some out. In the table there are 550,000 to 750,000 clones, roughly nine tenths of which are singletons. The CDR3 totals 14 residues. Germline CDR1 is MNHEY and CDR2 is SMNVEV (reference sequence). Trimming shortened V by 5 bases and J by 2 bases, and 10 bases separated the two germline ends. As defined, naive CD8 cells were CD45RO-negative and positively selected for CCR7, with terminally differentiated effector memory CD45RA+ cells excluded. The sample originates from a study of shared clonotypes between healthy human individuals. For the study at large: Sampling drew on donors who were a couple of women and a few men aged 18 to 49. General study findings and limits: Sharing across a handful of donors was seen in roughly 5% of naive CD4 clonotypes. Though the depth was large, rarefaction showed that sorted-subset sequencing was incomplete.

Sequencing input: naive CD8+ T cells sorted from blood. This clonotype was obtained from a man aged 25 to 40 in good health. The V call is TRBV27, the J call TRBJ1-5, with TRBD1 as a possible D gene (6 bases). In nucleotides, the CDR3 is TGTGCCAGCAGTCCAAGACAGGGCAATCAGCCCCAGCATTTT. Its translation: CASSPRQGNQPQHF.